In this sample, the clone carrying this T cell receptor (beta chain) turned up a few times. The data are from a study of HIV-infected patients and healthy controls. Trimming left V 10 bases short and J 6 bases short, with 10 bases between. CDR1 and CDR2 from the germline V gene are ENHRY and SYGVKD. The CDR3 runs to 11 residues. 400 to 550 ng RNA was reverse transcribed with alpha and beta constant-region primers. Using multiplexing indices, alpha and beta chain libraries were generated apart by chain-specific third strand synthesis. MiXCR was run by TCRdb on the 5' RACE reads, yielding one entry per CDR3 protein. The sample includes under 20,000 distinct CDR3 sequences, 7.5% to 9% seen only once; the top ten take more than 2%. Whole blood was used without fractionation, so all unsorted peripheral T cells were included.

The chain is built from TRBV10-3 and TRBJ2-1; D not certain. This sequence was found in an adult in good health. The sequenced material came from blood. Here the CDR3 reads CATLVRNEQFF. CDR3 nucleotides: TGTGCCACCCTAGTCCGCAATGAGCAGTTCTTC.